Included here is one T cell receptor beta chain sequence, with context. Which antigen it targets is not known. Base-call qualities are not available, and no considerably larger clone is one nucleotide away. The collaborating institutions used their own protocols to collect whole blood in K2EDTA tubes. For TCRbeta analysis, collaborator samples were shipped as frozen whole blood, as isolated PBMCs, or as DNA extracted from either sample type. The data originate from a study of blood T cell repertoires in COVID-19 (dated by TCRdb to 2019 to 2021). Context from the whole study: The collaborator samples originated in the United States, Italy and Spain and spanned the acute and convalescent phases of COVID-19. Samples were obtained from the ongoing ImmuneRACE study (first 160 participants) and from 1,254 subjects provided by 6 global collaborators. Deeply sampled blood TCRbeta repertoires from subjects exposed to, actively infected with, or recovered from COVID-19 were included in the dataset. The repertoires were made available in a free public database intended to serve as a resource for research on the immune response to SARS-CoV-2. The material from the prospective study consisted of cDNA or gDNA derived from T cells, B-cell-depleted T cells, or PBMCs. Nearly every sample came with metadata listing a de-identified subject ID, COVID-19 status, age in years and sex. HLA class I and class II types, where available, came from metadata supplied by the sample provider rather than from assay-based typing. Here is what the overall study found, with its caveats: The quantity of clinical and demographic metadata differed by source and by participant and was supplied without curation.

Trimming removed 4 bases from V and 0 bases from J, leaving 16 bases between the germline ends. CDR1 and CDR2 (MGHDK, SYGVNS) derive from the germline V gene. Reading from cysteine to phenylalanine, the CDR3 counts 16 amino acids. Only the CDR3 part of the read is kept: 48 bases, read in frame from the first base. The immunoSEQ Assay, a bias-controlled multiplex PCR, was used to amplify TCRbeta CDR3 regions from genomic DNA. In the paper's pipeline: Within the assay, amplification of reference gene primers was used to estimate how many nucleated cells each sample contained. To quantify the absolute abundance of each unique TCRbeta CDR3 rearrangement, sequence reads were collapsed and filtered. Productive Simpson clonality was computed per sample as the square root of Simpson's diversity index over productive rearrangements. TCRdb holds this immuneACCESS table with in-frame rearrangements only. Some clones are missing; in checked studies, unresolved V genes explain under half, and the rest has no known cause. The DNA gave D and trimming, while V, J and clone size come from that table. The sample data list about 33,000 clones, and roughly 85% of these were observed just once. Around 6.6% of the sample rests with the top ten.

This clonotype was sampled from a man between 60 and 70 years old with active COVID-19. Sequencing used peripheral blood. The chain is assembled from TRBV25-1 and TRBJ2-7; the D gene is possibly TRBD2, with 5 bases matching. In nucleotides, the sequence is TGTGCCAGCAGTGCCCTGAGGGCATATTCCTCCTACGAGCAGTACTTC. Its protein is CASSALRAYSSYEQYF.